This TCR beta chain is drawn from a study of blood T cell repertoires in COVID-19. The overall study: Whether acute or convalescent, the COVID-19 samples came from the United States, Italy and Spain. PBMCs, B-cell-depleted T cells, or T cells were the source of the cDNA or gDNA that made up the material.

The trim removed 4 bases at V and 11 bases at J, leaving 6 bases unmatched. The germline gives CDR1 SGHDT, CDR2 YYEEEE. This CDR3 has 14 amino acids. Original processing notes: Estimation of nucleated cell counts relied on the amplification of reference gene primers. Sequencing was performed with immunoSEQ multiplex PCR; in TCRdb, only in-frame clones are kept and a portion is missing. V and J calls plus clone size are reproduced from that table; the DNA served to infer D and trimming. This repertoire shows about 120,000 clones, around 90% found once; its top ten account for roughly 8%. Material: peripheral blood. The chain joins TRBV5-6 to TRBJ1-6; TRBD1 matches at 10 bases. The receptor's source is a human donor in a cohort sampled during active COVID-19. CDR3 protein: CASSGTGEATPLHF. The CDR3 DNA follows: TGTGCCAGCAGCGGGACAGGGGAGGCAACACCCCTCCACTTT.